A single sample is the source of the 27 T cell receptor beta chains below, sequenced in a study of control samples from healthy donors and cancer patients. Clones were read by immunoSEQ multiplex PCR, and TCRdb kept only the in-frame ones, dropping some. The repertoire holds approximately 120,000 clones, with 87% as singletons. Material for sequencing was blood. The origin of the receptors is a young man in good health.

The genes are TRBV7-9 and TRBJ1-1; D is unresolved. CDR1 is SEHNR, CDR2 FQNEAQ, per germline (reference sequence). V was cut by 5 bases and J by 0 bases, with 13 bases left in between. CDR3 size: 15 residues. The CDR3 nucleotides read TGTGCCAGCAGCCGACTGAGAGAACTGAACACTGAAGCTTTCTTT. Translation: CASSRLRELNTEAFF.

The chain combines TRBV6-1 with TRBJ1-1; TRBD1 might be the D (5 bases). Trimming left V 3 bases short and J 2 bases short, with 13 bases between. This CDR3 contains 15 residues. CDR1 is MNHNS and CDR2 is SASEGT in the germline V gene. The CDR3: CASSDYGRGNTEAFF. The CDR3 DNA follows: TGTGCCAGCAGTGATTATGGGAGGGGTAACACTGAAGCTTTCTTT.

The chain is built from TRBV11-2 and TRBJ1-2; a weak D match, TRBD1 (5 bases). The length of the CDR3 is 16 residues. Germline V gene lookup returns CDR1 SGHAT and CDR2 FQNNGV. The ends were cut back, 3 bases at V and 5 bases at J, with 19 bases in the middle. Written as DNA, the CDR3 is TGTGCCAGCAGCTTCGTTCCGGGGGGATCGGCATATGGCTACACCTTC. This translates into CASSFVPGGSAYGYTF. The whole variable domain, remainder taken from reference TRBV11-2 and TRBJ1-2, is EAGVAQSPRYKIIEKRQSVAFWCNPISGHATLYWYQQILGQGPKLLIQFQNNGVVDDSQLPKDRFSAERLKGVDSTLKIQPAKLEDSAVYLCASSFVPGGSAYGYTFGSGTRLTVV.

V usage is TRBV27 and J usage is TRBJ2-3; D call uncertain. Germline loops: CDR1 MNHEY, CDR2 SMNVEV (reference sequence). The CDR3 contains 12 residues. The ends were cut back, 8 bases at V and 3 bases at J, with 9 bases in the middle. CDR3 protein: CASAVSTDTQYF. The CDR3 DNA is TGTGCCAGCGCCGTTTCGACAGATACGCAGTATTTT.

The chain recombines TRBV7-2 with TRBJ2-7, with D possibly matching TRBD2 (5 bases). The length of the CDR3 is 14 residues. Trimming pared 2 bases from V and 0 bases from J, leaving 8 bases between. Germline CDR1 and CDR2: SGHTA and FQGNSA. The CDR3 DNA reads TGTGCCAGCAGCTTAATCGGGGTCTCCTACGAGCAGTACTTC. Its protein product is CASSLIGVSYEQYF.

The gene calls are TRBV7-9 and TRBJ1-1, with 8 positions matching TRBD1. V lost 4 bases and J lost 5; bases outside the gene matches: 6. The CDR3 runs to 14 residues. Germline V gene lookup returns CDR1 SEHNR and CDR2 FQNEAQ (reference sequence). The CDR3 spells CASSSTGERTEAFF. Written as DNA, the CDR3 is TGTGCCAGCAGCTCGACAGGGGAGCGAACTGAAGCTTTCTTT.

V is TRBV5-6 and J is TRBJ1-1; D is undetermined. V lost 4 bases and J lost 1, with 8 bases in between. The CDR3 loop spans 13 amino acids. CDR1 and CDR2 (germline): SGHDT, YYEEEE. In DNA form, the CDR3 reads TGTGCCAGCAGCCGCGGACCGAACACTGAAGCTTTCTTT. Amino acid sequence: CASSRGPNTEAFF.

The V call is TRBV5-4, the J call TRBJ1-4; maybe TRBD1 (5 bases). The CDR3 covers 16 residues. The germline V gene has CDR1 SGHNT and CDR2 YYREEE (reference sequence). V gave up 4 bases and J gave up 0 bases, with 13 bases separating them. Here the CDR3 DNA reads TGTGCCAGCAGCAAGACGACAGTCGCAACTAATGAAAAACTGTTTTTT. It yields the protein CASSKTTVATNEKLFF. Full variable domain (rest looked up from reference TRBV5-4 and TRBJ1-4): ETGVTQSPTHLIKTRGQQVTLRCSSQSGHNTVSWYQQALGQGPQFIFQYYREEENGRGNFPPRFSGLQFPNYSSELNVNALELDDSALYLCASSKTTVATNEKLFFGSGTQLSVL.

This clone has a single count. This chain connects TRBV27 to TRBJ2-1; 16 bases line up with TRBD2. This CDR3 has 19 amino acids. With 5 bases clipped from V and 1 base from J, the junction kept 8 bases outside the gene matches. Germline V CDR1 and CDR2: MNHEY, SMNVEV (reference sequence). In DNA, the CDR3 is TGTGCCAGCAGTGCCGGGACTAGCGGGAGGGCCGCATCCTACAATGAGCAGTTCTTC. Its translation: CASSAGTSGRAASYNEQFF.

This clone was observed many times. The chain combines TRBV5-6 with TRBJ1-5; the D gene is possibly TRBD1 (5 bases). Trimming removed 1 base from V and 3 bases from J, with 17 bases in between. From germline, CDR1 is SGHDT and CDR2 YYEEEE. The CDR3 covers 17 residues. The CDR3 DNA follows: TGTGCCAGCAGCTTGAATTTTGGAAGCAGGGACAATCAGCCCCAGCATTTT. Encoded protein: CASSLNFGSRDNQPQHF.

The J gene is TRBJ1-2, the V gene TRBV6-6; 10 bases fit TRBD1. Germline V gene sequence: CDR1 MNHNY, CDR2 SVGAGI (reference sequence). The trim removed 4 bases at V and 7 bases at J, leaving 12 bases unmatched. The CDR3 is 16 amino acids. Written as DNA, the CDR3 is TGTGCCAGCAGTTTAGCCACCCGGGACAGGGGTACTGGCTACACCTTC. This codes for CASSLATRDRGTGYTF.

The J gene is TRBJ1-5, the V gene TRBV28; D gene uncertain. The CDR3 length is 15 residues. Per the germline V gene, CDR1 is MDHEN and CDR2 is SYDVKM. Trimming stripped 5 bases from V and 4 bases from J, with 15 bases between. The CDR3 loop is CASSLPSGGNQPQHF. As DNA, the CDR3 is TGTGCCAGCAGTCTTCCTTCAGGCGGGAATCAGCCCCAGCATTTT.

The chain couples TRBV7-2 to TRBJ1-4; D remains ambiguous. The germline V gene encodes CDR1 SGHTA and CDR2 FQGNSA. This CDR3 has 17 amino acids. Deletions cut 4 bases from V and 0 bases from J, with 15 bases between. CDR3 nucleotide sequence: TGTGCCAGCAGCTCGGGAGGACTTATTGCAACTAATGAAAAACTGTTTTTT. This encodes CASSSGGLIATNEKLFF.

This clone was seen a few times. The chain couples TRBV14 to TRBJ2-2, with 7 bases identical to TRBD1. The CDR3 is 16 residues long. Germline CDR1 reads SGHDN; CDR2 reads FVKESK. The junction had 10 bases not matched to a gene; V was cut back by 4 bases and J by 5 bases. DNA for the CDR3: TGTGCCAGCAGCCGCTTCGGGACAGATAGAACCGGGGAGCTGTTTTTT. This translates into CASSRFGTDRTGELFF.

J is TRBJ2-3 and V is TRBV6-5; D call uncertain. Germline CDR1 is MNHEY and CDR2 is SVGAGI. Trimming cost V 6 bases and J 2 bases, with 15 bases left between them. This CDR3 has 15 residues. CDR3: CASSPQLALTDTQYF. CDR3 nucleotides: TGTGCCAGCAGCCCGCAACTGGCCCTCACAGATACGCAGTATTTT.

This chain uses TRBV5-1 with TRBJ2-7; D ambiguous. Trimming shortened V by 0 bases and J by 4 bases, and 5 bases separated the two germline ends. Germline loops: CDR1 SGHRS, CDR2 YFSETQ. The CDR3 is made up of 12 amino acids. The CDR3 loop is CASSLVPYEQYF. DNA for the CDR3: TGCGCCAGCAGCTTGGTACCGTACGAGCAGTACTTC.

J is TRBJ2-7 and V is TRBV6-5; TRBD1 matches at 11 bases. V dropped 6 bases and J dropped 7; count of bases not matched to a gene: 5. The length of the CDR3 is 13 residues. Germline assignment: CDR1 MNHEY and CDR2 SVGAGI. CDR3 protein: CASRGDRGGEQYF. The CDR3 DNA reads TGTGCCAGCAGAGGGGACAGGGGGGGAGAGCAGTACTTC.

This clone has only one observation. The V call is TRBV30, the J call TRBJ1-5, with 8 bases that match TRBD1. The germline V gene has CDR1 GTSNPN and CDR2 SVGIG (reference sequence). The length of the CDR3 is 14 residues. Trimming cost V 3 bases and J 7 bases; bases outside gene matches: 8. The CDR3 sequence is CAWSKTGDNQPQHF. CDR3 coding DNA: TGTGCCTGGAGCAAGACAGGGGACAACCAGCCCCAGCATTTT.

The rearrangement joins TRBV4-3 to TRBJ2-2, with D possibly matching TRBD1 (6 bases). CDR1 and CDR2 from the germline V gene are LGHNA and YSLEER. Trimming left V 4 bases short and J 1 base short, with 13 bases between. The CDR3 spans 16 residues. Here the CDR3 DNA reads TGCGCCAGCAGCCCCCCGTGGGGGCAGAACACCGGGGAGCTGTTTTTT. It codes for CASSPPWGQNTGELFF.

The rearrangement joins TRBV5-1 to TRBJ2-4; 10 positions match TRBD2. This CDR3 is built from 15 residues. Germline lookup yields CDR1 SGHRS and CDR2 YFSETQ. Trimming cost V 6 bases and J 3 bases; bases outside gene matches: 6. CDR3 DNA sequence: TGCGCCAGCAAAGCGGGAGGGCGGTACAAAAACATTCAGTACTTC. Its translation: CASKAGGRYKNIQYF.

The V call is TRBV10-2, the J call TRBJ1-1; D unresolved. Germline loops: CDR1 WSHSY, CDR2 SAAADI. The CDR3 consists of 15 residues. Between the trimmed V and J ends, which lost 6 bases and 3 bases, there was a span of 17 bases. CDR3 residues: CASRYLTPGDTEAFF. Written as DNA, the CDR3 is TGCGCCAGCAGATACCTTACCCCCGGAGACACTGAAGCTTTCTTT.

This rearrangement joins TRBV18 to TRBJ2-7; D gene ambiguous. The length of the CDR3 is 12 residues. In germline, CDR1 is KGHSH, CDR2 LQKENI. Trimming pared 0 bases from V and 7 bases from J, leaving 7 bases between. For the CDR3, the DNA is TGTGCCAGCTCACCACCGCGAGGTGAGCAGTACTTC. This gives the protein CASSPPRGEQYF.

V usage is TRBV21-1 and J usage is TRBJ2-3; the table assigns TRBD2, which was not confirmed against the DNA. TRBV21-1 has pseudogene status. The CDR3 is made up of 17 amino acids. The CDR3 region has the DNA TGTGCCAGCTATGATGAAAAGGCACTACCGAGCACAGATACGCAGTATTTT. This encodes CASYDEKALPSTDTQYF.

The chain has TRBV20-1 and TRBJ2-1; D call uncertain. The V gene lost 6 bases and the J gene lost 12 bases, with 15 bases spanning the gap. The CDR3 runs to 11 residues. From germline, CDR1 is DFQATT and CDR2 SNEGSKA (reference sequence). The CDR3 nucleotides read TGCAGTGCCCCGATCCGTTTGGGGCAGTTCTTC. This encodes CSAPIRLGQFF.

This chain uses TRBV9 with TRBJ1-3; D is uncertain. Germline lookup yields CDR1 SGDLS and CDR2 YYNGEE. V was shortened by 4 bases and J by 2 bases, with 13 bases between the two germline ends. The CDR3 covers 15 residues. This chain's CDR3 is CASSPHMTPGNTIYF. In nucleotides, the CDR3 is TGTGCCAGCAGCCCCCACATGACCCCTGGAAACACCATATATTTT.

J is TRBJ2-6 and V is TRBV10-3, with a tentative D call TRBD1 (6 bases). The germline gives CDR1 ENHRY, CDR2 SYGVKD. The V end was cut by 6 bases, the J end by 4 bases, with 13 bases between. The CDR3 has 15 residues. CDR3: CAIRNAGEGANVLTF. Here the CDR3 DNA reads TGTGCCATCAGGAACGCAGGGGAAGGGGCCAACGTCCTGACTTTC.

The chain links TRBV11-2 to TRBJ2-1; possible D gene TRBD1, 5 bases. The CDR3 sequence is 13 residues long. The germline V gene has CDR1 SGHAT and CDR2 FQNNGV. V lost 2 bases, J lost 9 bases, and 11 bases lay in between. CDR3 protein: CASSLSRAREQFF. DNA for the CDR3: TGTGCCAGCAGCTTATCCAGGGCTCGTGAGCAGTTCTTC.